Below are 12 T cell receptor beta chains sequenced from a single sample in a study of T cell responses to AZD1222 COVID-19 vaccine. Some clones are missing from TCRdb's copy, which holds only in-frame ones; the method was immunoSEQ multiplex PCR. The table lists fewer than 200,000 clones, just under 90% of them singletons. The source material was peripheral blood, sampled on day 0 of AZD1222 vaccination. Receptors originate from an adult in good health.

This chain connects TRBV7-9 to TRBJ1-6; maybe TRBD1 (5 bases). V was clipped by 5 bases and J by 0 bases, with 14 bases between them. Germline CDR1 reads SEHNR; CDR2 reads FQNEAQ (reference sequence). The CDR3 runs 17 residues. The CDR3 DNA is TGTGCCAGCAGCGCGCGGGACGCCAGCTCCTATAATTCACCCCTCCACTTT. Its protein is CASSARDASSYNSPLHF.

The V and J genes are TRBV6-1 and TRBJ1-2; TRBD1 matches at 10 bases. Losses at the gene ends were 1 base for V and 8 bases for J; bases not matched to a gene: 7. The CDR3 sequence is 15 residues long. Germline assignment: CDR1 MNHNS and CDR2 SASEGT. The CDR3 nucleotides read TGTGCCAGCAGTGAAGTCCATGGGACAGGGGAAGGCTACACCTTC. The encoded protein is CASSEVHGTGEGYTF.

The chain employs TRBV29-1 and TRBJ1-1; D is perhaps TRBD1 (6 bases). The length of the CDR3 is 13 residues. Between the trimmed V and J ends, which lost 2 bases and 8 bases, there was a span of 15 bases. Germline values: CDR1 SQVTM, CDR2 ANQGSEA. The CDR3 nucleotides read TGCAGCGTTGAAAAACAGGGAAAACCCGAAGCTTTCTTT. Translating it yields CSVEKQGKPEAFF.

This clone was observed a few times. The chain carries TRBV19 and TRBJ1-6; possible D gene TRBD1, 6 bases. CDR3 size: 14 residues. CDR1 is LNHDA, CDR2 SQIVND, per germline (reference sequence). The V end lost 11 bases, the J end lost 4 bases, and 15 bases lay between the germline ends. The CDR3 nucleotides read TGTGCCGGCGGACCGGGGGCTTATAATTCACCCCTCCACTTT. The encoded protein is CAGGPGAYNSPLHF.

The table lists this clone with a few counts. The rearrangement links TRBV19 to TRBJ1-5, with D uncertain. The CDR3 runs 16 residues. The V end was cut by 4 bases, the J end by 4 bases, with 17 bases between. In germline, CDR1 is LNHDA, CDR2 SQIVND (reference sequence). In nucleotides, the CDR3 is TGTGCCAGTAGTAACGATCCGGGGTCCAATAATCAGCCCCAGCATTTT. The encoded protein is CASSNDPGSNNQPQHF.

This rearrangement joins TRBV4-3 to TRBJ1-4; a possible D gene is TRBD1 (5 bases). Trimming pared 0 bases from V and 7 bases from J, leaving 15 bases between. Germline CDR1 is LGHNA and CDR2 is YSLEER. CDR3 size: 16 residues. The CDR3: CASSQDFGRRGEKLFF. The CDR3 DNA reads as TGCGCCAGCAGCCAAGATTTCGGACGGAGGGGTGAAAAACTGTTTTTT.

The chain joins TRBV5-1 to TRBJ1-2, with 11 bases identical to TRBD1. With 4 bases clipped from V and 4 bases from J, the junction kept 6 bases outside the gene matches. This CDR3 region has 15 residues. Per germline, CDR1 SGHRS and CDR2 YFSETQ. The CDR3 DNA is TGCGCCAGCAGCGAGGGACAGGGGGGAAGCTATGGCTACACCTTC. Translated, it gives CASSEGQGGSYGYTF.

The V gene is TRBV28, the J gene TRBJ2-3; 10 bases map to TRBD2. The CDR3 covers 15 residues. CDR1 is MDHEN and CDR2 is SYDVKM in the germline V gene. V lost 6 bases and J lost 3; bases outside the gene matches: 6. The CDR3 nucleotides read TGTGCCAGCAGCCGGCCGGGACTAGCGACAGATACGCAGTATTTT. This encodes CASSRPGLATDTQYF.

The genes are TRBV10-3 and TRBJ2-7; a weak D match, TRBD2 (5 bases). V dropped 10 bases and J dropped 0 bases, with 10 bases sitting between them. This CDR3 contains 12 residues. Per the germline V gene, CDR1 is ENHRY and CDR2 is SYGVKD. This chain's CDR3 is CATRSGSYEQYF. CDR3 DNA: TGTGCCACCAGGAGCGGCTCCTACGAGCAGTACTTC.

Here the CDR3 reads CASSDGTVYGYTF. The DNA of the CDR3 is TGCGCCAGCAGCGACGGGACGGTCTATGGCTACACCTTC. This chain joins TRBV10-1 and TRBJ1-2; possible D gene TRBD1, 5 bases. Per the germline V gene, CDR1 is WNHNN and CDR2 is SYGVQD (reference sequence). This CDR3 contains 13 residues. V gave up 6 bases and J gave up 4 bases, with 12 bases separating them.

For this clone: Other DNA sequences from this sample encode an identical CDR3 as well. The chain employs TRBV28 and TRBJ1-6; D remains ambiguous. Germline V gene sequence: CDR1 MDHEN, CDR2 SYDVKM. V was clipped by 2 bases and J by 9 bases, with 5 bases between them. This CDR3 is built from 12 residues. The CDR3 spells CASSLLTSPLHF. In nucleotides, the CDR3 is TGTGCCAGCAGTTTACTCACTTCACCCCTCCACTTT.

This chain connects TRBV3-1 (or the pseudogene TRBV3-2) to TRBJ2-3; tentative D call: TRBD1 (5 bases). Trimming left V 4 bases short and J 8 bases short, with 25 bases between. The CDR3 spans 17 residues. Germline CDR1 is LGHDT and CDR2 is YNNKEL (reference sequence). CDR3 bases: TGTGCCAGCAGCCCACCTGGGGCAGCTAAGGCACGGATTACGCAGTATTTT. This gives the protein CASSPPGAAKARITQYF.